This T cell receptor beta chain was recovered during a study of molecular identifiers for immune sequencing clone quantification. Naive CD8 libraries used roughly 17,000 to 1,000,000 sorted cells and 10%, 30% or 50% RNA. Naive CD8 T cell sorting was performed on the CD8+CD4-CCR7+CD45RA+ phenotype. General study results and limits: Jurkat TCR RNA that was spiked in from one cell was reportedly detectable among one million naive cells.

This CDR3 is 16 amino acids long. Germline V gene lookup returns CDR1 MNHEY and CDR2 SVGAGI. Previously described methods and listed TCR primers were used for bulk TCR libraries. One entry per CDR3 protein results from TCRdb running MiXCR on the PCR reads. In the table there are fewer than 350,000 distinct CDR3 sequences, under 25% of which are singletons. This clonotype was recorded a few times. Its antigen is still unknown. The junction and the germline gene differ at one end; a read error may be behind it. The chain joins TRBV6-5 to TRBJ2-1, with 7 positions matching TRBD1. Source material: naive CD8+ T cells from blood, with Jurkat cell RNA spiked in. The subset was: FACS-sorted CD8+CD4-CCR7+CD45RA+ naive T cells. This receptor was identified in a human donor in good health. Some libraries in this study had Jurkat cell RNA spiked in. The CDR3 here is CVSSYYKRGRLNEQFF. The CDR3 nucleotides are TGTGTCAGCAGTTACTATAAGAGGGGGCGCCTCAATGAGCAGTTCTTC.